This TCR beta chain was profiled in a study of blood T cell repertoires in COVID-19. Study overall: The samples span acute and convalescent COVID-19 from the United States, Italy and Spain. T cells, B-cell-depleted T cells, or PBMCs provided the cDNA or gDNA that served as material.

J gave up 8 bases and V 4 bases, and 10 bases lay outside the gene matches. CDR3 length: 14 residues. Germline CDR1 SGHVS, CDR2 FQNEAQ. As handled by the study authors: Estimation of nucleated cell counts was performed using reference gene primer amplification. The protocol was immunoSEQ multiplex PCR, while the TCRdb copy is restricted to in-frame clones and leaves out a portion. For V, J and clone size, that table is used; D and trimming come from the DNA. Of approximately 66,000 clones in the sample, around 87% are singletons; the top ten hold around 6.1%. V and J are TRBV7-8 and TRBJ1-2; 7 positions match TRBD1. This TCR derives from a man aged 60-69 years with acute or convalescent COVID-19. The sequenced sample consisted of peripheral blood. The CDR3: CASSSTGTVGGYTF. The CDR3 DNA reads TGTGCCAGCAGCTCCACCGGGACAGTTGGCGGCTACACCTTC.